Listed below are T cell receptor beta chains from one sample, sequenced in a study of T-cell memory formation after mild COVID-19. Each CDR3 protein gets one entry after TCRdb re-called the 5' RACE reads with MiXCR. The data hold some 330,000 distinct CDR3 sequences, with under 25% observed a single time. Sequencing input: PBMCs or a T cell subset sorted from them (not recorded which). These receptors were collected from an adult woman who had mild COVID-19 (a few samples of this study predate the infection). Cell type and time point are not known. The CDR3 runs from the conserved cysteine through the conserved F or W. Each record gives: J gene, clone size, V gene, D gene, CDR3 protein, CDR3 DNA. The D gene is left open where the match is weak. Clone size is not always given. Where it is, it says once, few, many or a class for expanded clones.

J: TRBJ2-1
size: few
V: TRBV24-1
D: -
CDR3: CATSDLVGNEQFF
DNA: TGTGCCACCAGTGATTTGGTGGGGAATGAGCAGTTCTTC

J: TRBJ2-1
size: -
V: TRBV4-3
D: TRBD2
CDR3: CASSQAGLAANEQFF
DNA: TGCGCCAGCAGCCAAGCTGGACTAGCTGCCAATGAGCAGTTCTTC

J: TRBJ1-6
size: -
V: TRBV5-4
D: TRBD1
CDR3: CASSWDRESPLHF
DNA: TGTGCCAGCAGCTGGGACAGGGAATCACCCCTCCACTTT

J: TRBJ2-5
size: few
V: TRBV11-2
D: -
CDR3: CASDSVGANDNQYF
DNA: TGTGCCAGCGACTCCGTGGGGGCTAACGACAACCAGTACTTC

J: TRBJ1-1
size: few
V: TRBV3-1
D: -
CDR3: CASSQRTDNTEAFF
DNA: TGTGCCAGCAGCCAACGGACAGACAACACTGAAGCTTTCTTT

J: TRBJ2-1
size: -
V: TRBV12-3/TRBV12-4
D: -
CDR3: CASSFTKEQFF
DNA: TGTGCCAGCAGTTTCACCAAAGAGCAGTTCTTC

J: TRBJ1-1
size: -
V: TRBV7-2
D: TRBD1
CDR3: CASRSTPSGGRAFF
DNA: TGTGCCAGCAGGTCCACCCCTTCAGGGGGCAGAGCTTTCTTT

J: TRBJ1-2
size: -
V: TRBV27
D: -
CDR3: CASSPSTSLEGYTF
DNA: TGTGCCAGCAGTCCCTCGACGTCTTTGGAGGGCTACACCTTC

J: TRBJ1-5
size: -
V: TRBV28
D: -
CDR3: CASSLGGKAQPQHF
DNA: TGTGCCAGCAGTTTAGGGGGAAAAGCTCAGCCCCAGCATTTT

J: TRBJ2-2
size: -
V: TRBV12-3/TRBV12-4
D: -
CDR3: CASAPIRNTGELFF
DNA: TGTGCCAGCGCTCCAATTCGTAACACCGGGGAGCTGTTTTTT

J: TRBJ2-4
size: -
V: TRBV20-1
D: -
CDR3: CSAWDPRVKNIQYF
DNA: TGCAGTGCTTGGGACCCCAGGGTCAAAAACATTCAGTACTTC

J: TRBJ2-5
size: few
V: TRBV7-9
D: TRBD2
CDR3: CASSKTPGLAGRETQYF
DNA: TGTGCCAGCAGTAAGACTCCGGGACTAGCGGGAAGAGAGACCCAGTACTTC

J: TRBJ2-1
size: -
V: TRBV3-1
D: -
CDR3: CASSRISGNEQFF
DNA: TGTGCCAGCAGTAGAATTAGCGGCAATGAGCAGTTCTTC

J: TRBJ2-2
size: -
V: TRBV4-1
D: -
CDR3: CASSQEGITNTGELFF
DNA: TGCGCCAGCAGCCAAGAGGGGATAACGAACACCGGGGAGCTGTTTTTT

J: TRBJ1-2
size: -
V: TRBV2
D: -
CDR3: CATTTRGNYGYTF
DNA: TGTGCCACAACTACCAGGGGTAACTATGGCTACACCTTC

J: TRBJ2-7
size: -
V: TRBV24-1
D: -
CDR3: CATSDQGPRGYEQYF
DNA: TGTGCCACCAGTGATCAGGGCCCGCGCGGGTACGAGCAGTACTTC

J: TRBJ2-5
size: few
V: TRBV5-5
D: -
CDR3: CASSLATTTQETQYF
DNA: TGTGCCAGCAGCTTGGCCACAACTACTCAAGAGACCCAGTACTTC

J: TRBJ2-3
size: -
V: TRBV7-6
D: TRBD2
CDR3: CASSLGALGAGGLTADTQYF
DNA: TGTGCCAGCAGCTTGGGGGCTCTTGGTGCGGGGGGCCTAACGGCAGATACGCAGTATTTT

J: TRBJ2-1
size: few
V: TRBV7-3
D: TRBD1
CDR3: CASSLWGQMSYNEQFF
DNA: TGTGCCAGCAGCTTATGGGGACAGATGTCCTACAATGAGCAGTTCTTC

J: TRBJ1-1
size: -
V: TRBV20-1
D: TRBD1
CDR3: CSARDSGGFTEAFF
DNA: TGCAGTGCTAGAGATTCAGGGGGCTTCACTGAAGCTTTCTTT

J: TRBJ2-5
size: few
V: TRBV4-2
D: TRBD2
CDR3: CASRSGTSGSEETQYF
DNA: TGTGCCAGCAGGTCCGGGACTAGCGGGAGTGAAGAGACCCAGTACTTC

J: TRBJ2-1
size: -
V: TRBV7-2
D: TRBD2
CDR3: CASRRRASGLYEQFF
DNA: TGTGCCAGCAGACGACGGGCTAGCGGACTGTATGAGCAGTTCTTC

J: TRBJ1-5
size: few
V: TRBV12-3/TRBV12-4
D: -
CDR3: CASSLGQTQHF
DNA: TGTGCCAGCAGTTTAGGTCAAACCCAGCATTTT

J: TRBJ2-5
size: -
V: TRBV5-4
D: TRBD1
CDR3: CASSIGTEKETQYF
DNA: TGTGCCAGCAGCATCGGGACAGAAAAAGAGACCCAGTACTTC

J: TRBJ2-7
size: -
V: TRBV4-2
D: -
CDR3: CASSGDTTYEQYF
DNA: TGTGCCAGCAGCGGGGACACAACCTACGAGCAGTACTTC

J: TRBJ2-7
size: few
V: TRBV28
D: -
CDR3: CASSRGGTGEQYF
DNA: TGTGCCAGCAGTAGAGGGGGAACGGGGGAGCAGTACTTC

J: TRBJ2-6
size: -
V: TRBV5-5
D: TRBD2
CDR3: CASTYREQRGGANVLTF
DNA: TGTGCCAGCACCTACCGTGAACAGCGGGGGGGGGCCAACGTCCTGACTTTC

J: TRBJ2-3
size: few
V: TRBV5-1
D: -
CDR3: CASSLDASRDTQYF
DNA: TGCGCCAGCAGCTTGGATGCTAGCAGAGATACGCAGTATTTT

J: TRBJ2-3
size: few
V: TRBV12-3/TRBV12-4
D: TRBD2
CDR3: CASSRDPGLVTDTQYF
DNA: TGTGCCAGCAGTAGGGACCCGGGACTAGTCACAGATACGCAGTATTTT

J: TRBJ2-1
size: many
V: TRBV5-1
D: TRBD2
CDR3: CASSPPSGTTGDEQFF
DNA: TGCGCCAGCAGCCCCCCTAGCGGGACGACTGGGGATGAGCAGTTCTTC

J: TRBJ1-1
size: -
V: TRBV5-1
D: -
CDR3: CASSRGGMPEAFF
DNA: TGCGCCAGCAGCCGCGGAGGGATGCCTGAAGCTTTCTTT

J: TRBJ1-2
size: few
V: TRBV6-5
D: TRBD1
CDR3: CASSYGTGQGAYGYTF
DNA: TGTGCCAGCAGTTACGGTACGGGACAGGGCGCATATGGCTACACCTTC

J: TRBJ2-2
size: few
V: TRBV7-9
D: -
CDR3: CASSRTPNPNTGELFF
DNA: TGTGCCAGCAGCAGGACACCTAACCCGAACACCGGGGAGCTGTTTTTT

J: TRBJ2-7
size: -
V: TRBV12-3/TRBV12-4
D: TRBD1
CDR3: CASSLGNRGVYEQYF
DNA: TGTGCCAGCAGTTTAGGAAACAGGGGGGTGTACGAGCAGTACTTC

J: TRBJ2-5
size: few
V: TRBV4-1
D: TRBD1
CDR3: CASSQGTGEGETQYF
DNA: TGCGCCAGCAGCCAGGGGACAGGGGAGGGAGAGACCCAGTACTTC

J: TRBJ1-4
size: -
V: TRBV5-1
D: -
CDR3: CASSLDRPGEKLFF
DNA: TGCGCCAGCAGCCTCGACAGGCCGGGTGAAAAACTGTTTTTT

J: TRBJ2-1
size: -
V: TRBV19
D: -
CDR3: CASSIPPGEQFF
DNA: TGTGCCAGTAGTATACCCCCGGGTGAGCAGTTCTTC

J: TRBJ2-3
size: -
V: TRBV6-5
D: -
CDR3: CASSYVGTDTQYF
DNA: TGTGCCAGCAGTTACGTTGGCACAGATACGCAGTATTTT

J: TRBJ2-7
size: -
V: TRBV7-2
D: -
CDR3: CASSLIRDRYEQYF
DNA: TGTGCCAGCAGCTTGATTCGGGACCGCTACGAGCAGTACTTC

J: TRBJ1-3
size: -
V: TRBV20-1
D: -
CDR3: CSAWAGNTIYF
DNA: TGCAGTGCTTGGGCCGGAAACACCATATATTTT

J: TRBJ2-5
size: -
V: TRBV27
D: TRBD1
CDR3: CASSPWTGEETQYF
DNA: TGTGCCAGCAGTCCCTGGACAGGGGAAGAGACCCAGTACTTC

J: TRBJ2-7
size: -
V: TRBV5-1
D: -
CDR3: CASSLTGLSYEQYF
DNA: TGCGCCAGCAGCTTGACCGGCCTCTCCTACGAGCAGTACTTC

J: TRBJ2-5
size: -
V: TRBV18
D: -
CDR3: CASSPPTDRLETQYF
DNA: TGTGCCAGCTCACCACCAACAGACAGATTAGAGACCCAGTACTTC

J: TRBJ1-1
size: few
V: TRBV4-1
D: -
CDR3: CASSRAAGGLNTEAFF
DNA: TGCGCCAGCAGCCGAGCCGCGGGGGGCCTGAACACTGAAGCTTTCTTT

J: TRBJ2-2
size: -
V: TRBV5-6
D: -
CDR3: CASSQDIGANTGELFF
DNA: TGTGCCAGCAGCCAGGACATAGGGGCAAACACCGGGGAGCTGTTTTTT

J: TRBJ2-7
size: few
V: TRBV10-3
D: -
CDR3: CAISEGKTYEQYF
DNA: TGTGCCATCAGTGAGGGGAAAACTTACGAGCAGTACTTC

J: TRBJ2-3
size: -
V: TRBV5-1
D: TRBD2
CDR3: CASSLGGGFTDTQYF
DNA: TGCGCCAGCAGCTTGGGGGGGGGATTCACAGATACGCAGTATTTT